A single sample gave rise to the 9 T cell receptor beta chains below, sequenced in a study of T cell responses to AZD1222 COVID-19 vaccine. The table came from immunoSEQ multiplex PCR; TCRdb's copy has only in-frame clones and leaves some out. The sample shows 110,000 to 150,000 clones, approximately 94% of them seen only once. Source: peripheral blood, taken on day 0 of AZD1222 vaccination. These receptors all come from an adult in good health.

CDR3 region: CASSPQGAGNTIYF. The CDR3 DNA reads as TGTGCCAGCAGCCCACAGGGGGCTGGAAACACCATATATTTT. The rearrangement joins TRBV7-2 to TRBJ1-3, with 8 positions matching TRBD1. CDR3 length: 14 residues. The trim removed 5 bases at V and 2 bases at J, leaving 2 bases unmatched. In germline, CDR1 is SGHTA, CDR2 FQGNSA.

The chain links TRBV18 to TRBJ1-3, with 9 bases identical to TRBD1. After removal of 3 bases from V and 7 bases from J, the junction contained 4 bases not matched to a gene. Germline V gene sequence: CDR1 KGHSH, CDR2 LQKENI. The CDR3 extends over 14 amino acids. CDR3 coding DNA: TGTGCCAGCTCACCGGCAGGACAGGGGAACACCATATATTTT. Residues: CASSPAGQGNTIYF.

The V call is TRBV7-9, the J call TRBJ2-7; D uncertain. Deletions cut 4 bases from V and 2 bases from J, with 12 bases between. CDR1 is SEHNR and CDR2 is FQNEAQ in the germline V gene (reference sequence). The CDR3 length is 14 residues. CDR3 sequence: CASSSPLRTYEQYF. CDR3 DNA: TGTGCCAGCAGCTCCCCGTTAAGAACCTACGAGCAGTACTTC.

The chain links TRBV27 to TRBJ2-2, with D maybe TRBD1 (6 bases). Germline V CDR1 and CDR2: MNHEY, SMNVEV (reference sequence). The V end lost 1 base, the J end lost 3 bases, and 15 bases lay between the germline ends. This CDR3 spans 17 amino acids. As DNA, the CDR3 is TGTGCCAGCAGTTTATTAGAAGTACAGGGCGACACCGGGGAGCTGTTTTTT. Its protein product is CASSLLEVQGDTGELFF.

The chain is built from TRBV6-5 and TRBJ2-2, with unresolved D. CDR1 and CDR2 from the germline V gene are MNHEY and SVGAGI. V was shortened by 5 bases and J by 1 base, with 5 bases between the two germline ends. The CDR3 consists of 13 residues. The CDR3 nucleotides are TGTGCCAGCAGTATCCTGAACACCGGGGAGCTGTTTTTT. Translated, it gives CASSILNTGELFF.

The CDR3 coding sequence is TGTGCCAGCAGTGATGGGCGAATTCATCCGACAGGCGACTATGGCTACACCTTC. Its translation: CASSDGRIHPTGDYGYTF. The chain has TRBV6-1 and TRBJ1-2; weak D call: TRBD1 (6 bases). The CDR3 is 18 amino acids. The germline gives CDR1 MNHNS, CDR2 SASEGT. V lost 3 bases and J 3 bases, leaving 23 bases between the germline ends.

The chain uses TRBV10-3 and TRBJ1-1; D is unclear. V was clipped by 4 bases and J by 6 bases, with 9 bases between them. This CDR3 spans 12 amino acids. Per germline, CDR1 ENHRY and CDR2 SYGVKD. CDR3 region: CAISGGGSEAFF. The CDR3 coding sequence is TGTGCCATCAGTGGTGGAGGTTCTGAAGCTTTCTTT.

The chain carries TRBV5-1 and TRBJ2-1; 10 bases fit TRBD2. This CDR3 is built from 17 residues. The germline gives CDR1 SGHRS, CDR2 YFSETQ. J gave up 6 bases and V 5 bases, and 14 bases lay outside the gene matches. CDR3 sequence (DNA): TGCGCCAGCAGGCTCGTCCCAAGCGGGGGGGCCGTCAATGAGCAGTTCTTC. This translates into CASRLVPSGGAVNEQFF.

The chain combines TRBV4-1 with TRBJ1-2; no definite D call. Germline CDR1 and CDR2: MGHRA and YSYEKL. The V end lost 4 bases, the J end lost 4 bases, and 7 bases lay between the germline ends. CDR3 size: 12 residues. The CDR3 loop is CASSPGGYGYTF. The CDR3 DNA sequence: TGCGCCAGCAGCCCAGGAGGCTATGGCTACACCTTC.